Below are 23 T cell receptor beta chains sequenced from a single sample in a study of beta chain features in type 1 diabetes. The study's findings and limits: A moderate, significant TCRB CDR3 shortening appeared in type 1 diabetes across four CD4+ subsets.

All of the isolated RNA was reverse transcribed, so expressed TCRB transcripts were sequenced. Produced via immunoSEQ multiplex PCR; TCRdb's table is partial and in-frame only. Of hundreds of thousands of clones listed, around 15% are singletons. Their antigens remain unidentified. Sequencing was done on a sample of naive CD4+ T cells from blood. The receptors shown here come from a man in his late teens or twenties with type 1 diabetes.

The gene calls are TRBV18 and TRBJ2-5; D remains unclear. The CDR3 is made up of 12 amino acids. Germline CDR1 reads KGHSH; CDR2 reads LQKENI. Trimming took 4 bases from V and 3 from J, leaving 6 bases between them. The CDR3 DNA is TGTGCCAGCTCACGACGAGAAGAGACCCAGTACTTC. Translated: CASSRREETQYF. The variable domain in full, completed from reference TRBV18 and TRBJ2-5, reads NAGVMQNPRHLVRRRGQEARLRCSPMKGHSHVYWYRQLPEEGLKFMVYLQKENIIDESGMPKERFSAEFPKEGPSILRIQQVVRGDSAAYFCASSRREETQYFGPGTRLLVL.

The chain couples TRBV15 to TRBJ2-3; 9 positions match TRBD2. CDR3 length: 17 amino acids. Germline loops: CDR1 LNHNV, CDR2 YYDKDF (reference sequence). V was pared by 0 bases and J by 5 bases, with 9 bases of the junction left unmatched. CDR3 in amino acids: CATSRDLRGGRVDTQYF. DNA for the CDR3: TGTGCCACCAGCAGAGATCTGCGGGGGGGCCGCGTAGATACGCAGTATTTT.

This clone was observed a handful of times. The J gene is TRBJ2-1, the V gene TRBV5-4, with D perhaps TRBD2 (5 bases). This CDR3 has 15 amino acids. V shed 0 bases and J shed 5 bases, with 12 bases lying between them. Germline V gene lookup returns CDR1 SGHNT and CDR2 YYREEE (reference sequence). The CDR3 spells CASSLVSSTDNEQFF. The CDR3 DNA sequence: TGTGCCAGCAGCTTGGTGTCTAGCACAGACAATGAGCAGTTCTTC.

The sample holds a few counts of this clone. The chain couples TRBV19 to TRBJ1-5; D unresolved. Germline assignment: CDR1 LNHDA and CDR2 SQIVND (reference sequence). The CDR3 totals 14 residues. Trimming stripped 7 bases from V and 2 bases from J, with 12 bases between. The CDR3 is CASTRPGGNQPQHF. CDR3 in DNA: TGTGCCAGTACCCGACCCGGCGGCAATCAGCCCCAGCATTTT.

V and J are TRBV30 and TRBJ1-1; 11 nucleotides match TRBD1. Germline V gives CDR1 GTSNPN, CDR2 SVGIG (reference sequence). This CDR3 has 16 residues. V was clipped by 1 base and J by 3 bases; unmatched bases: 7. Here the CDR3 DNA reads TGTGCCTGGAGTGATCCCGGGACAGGGGGTTACACTGAAGCTTTCTTT. This encodes CAWSDPGTGGYTEAFF. Full variable domain (remainder filled in from reference TRBV30 and TRBJ1-1): SQTIHQWPATLVQPVGSPLSLECTVEGTSNPNLYWYRQAAGRGLQLLFYSVGIGQISSEVPQNLSASRPQDRQFILSSKKLLLSDSGFYLCAWSDPGTGGYTEAFFGQGTRLTVV.

This clone came up a few times. The chain employs TRBV19 and TRBJ2-1; TRBD2 matches at 12 bases. This CDR3 region has 17 residues. V dropped 0 bases and J dropped 7; count of bases not matched to a gene: 7. In germline, CDR1 is LNHDA, CDR2 SQIVND (reference sequence). This chain's CDR3 is CASSIDRLAGARNEQFF. The CDR3 coding sequence is TGTGCCAGTAGTATAGACAGACTAGCGGGAGCGAGAAATGAGCAGTTCTTC.

The rearrangement links TRBV19 to TRBJ2-2; maybe TRBD2 (5 bases). V lost 6 bases, J lost 11 bases, and 25 bases lay in between. The CDR3 contains 16 residues. Germline CDR1 is LNHDA and CDR2 is SQIVND (reference sequence). CDR3 sequence (DNA): TGTGCCAGTAGGGTGGGCCGGGGAGCTGTTGCCCCAGAGCTGTTTTTT. Its translation: CASRVGRGAVAPELFF.

This clone has just a few counts. CDR3 protein: CASSLDIGSSGNTIYF. As DNA, the CDR3 is TGTGCCAGCAGCTTGGACATCGGTTCCTCTGGAAACACCATATATTTT. The chain is built from TRBV5-4 and TRBJ1-3; D is uncertain. The ends were cut back, 0 bases at V and 0 bases at J, with 10 bases in the middle. CDR1 SGHNT and CDR2 YYREEE come from the germline V gene (reference sequence). The CDR3 has 16 amino acids.

This clone was seen only a few times. The chain is built from TRBV19 and TRBJ2-2, with D unresolved. Germline V CDR1 and CDR2: LNHDA, SQIVND (reference sequence). The CDR3 is 14 residues long. The V end was cut by 3 bases, the J end by 7 bases, with 12 bases between. CDR3 in DNA: TGTGCCAGTAGTATGGGTAAAAATGGCGGGGAGCTGTTTTTT. Translating gives CASSMGKNGGELFF.

In this sample, this clone turned up a few times. The chain uses TRBV28 and TRBJ1-6; the D is unclear. Between the trimmed V and J ends, which lost 10 bases and 7 bases, there was a span of 14 bases. Germline V gives CDR1 MDHEN, CDR2 SYDVKM. The CDR3 totals 13 residues. CDR3 nucleotides: TGTGCCACCGATTCCAGCCTGAATTCACCCCTCCACTTT. It yields the protein CATDSSLNSPLHF.

This sequence joins TRBV30 and TRBJ2-6, with unresolved D. Germline CDR1 is GTSNPN and CDR2 is SVGIG (reference sequence). V was shortened by 4 bases and J by 0 bases, with 13 bases between the two germline ends. The CDR3 loop spans 16 amino acids. In nucleotides, the CDR3 is TGTGCCTGGAAGGACCTTTCTAGCTCTGGGGCCAACGTCCTGACTTTC. This gives the protein CAWKDLSSSGANVLTF.

This clone was recorded a few times. The chain links TRBV18 to TRBJ2-3; unclear D gene. CDR3 length: 16 amino acids. Germline V CDR1 and CDR2: KGHSH, LQKENI. Trimming took off 2 bases at V and 2 bases at J, with 14 bases between the two ends. Here the CDR3 reads CASSPMTGHPTDTQYF. The CDR3 region has the DNA TGTGCCAGCTCACCAATGACGGGCCACCCCACAGATACGCAGTATTTT.

The genes are TRBV4-1 and TRBJ2-1; D is possibly TRBD1 or TRBD2 (6 bases each). CDR1 is MGHRA, CDR2 YSYEKL, per germline. The length of the CDR3 is 16 residues. Trimming shortened V by 1 base and J by 10 bases, and 20 bases separated the two germline ends. The CDR3 sequence: CASSQVGTGRGDEQFF. The CDR3 DNA sequence: TGCGCCAGCAGCCAAGTAGGGACTGGCAGGGGAGACGAGCAGTTCTTC.

V and J are TRBV27 and TRBJ2-7; TRBD2 agrees at 7 bases. The J segment lost 1 base and the V segment lost 1 base, leaving 7 bases of the junction unmatched. CDR1 is MNHEY and CDR2 is SMNVEV in the germline V gene (reference sequence). The CDR3 runs 16 residues. CDR3 loop: CASSLFSSGGSYEQYF. The DNA for the CDR3 is TGTGCCAGCAGTTTATTTTCTAGCGGAGGTTCCTACGAGCAGTACTTC.

This clone has a handful of counts. V is TRBV5-4 and J is TRBJ1-3; D is undetermined. Trimming removed 2 bases from V and 0 bases from J, with 9 bases in between. Germline-derived CDR1 and CDR2 are SGHNT and YYREEE (reference sequence). The CDR3 totals 15 residues. The CDR3 nucleotides read TGTGCCAGCAGCTTAGGAGAGGTCTCTGGAAACACCATATATTTT. It is translated as CASSLGEVSGNTIYF.

The chain links TRBV7-3 to TRBJ2-3; 7 bases fit TRBD2. Germline CDR1 and CDR2: SGHTA and FQGTGA. The CDR3 is made up of 16 amino acids. The V gene end was trimmed by 1 base and the J gene end by 3 bases; junction bases not matched to a gene: 7. The CDR3, as DNA: TGTGCCAGCAGCTTAATCGGTGACGGGGGGACAGATACGCAGTATTTT. Translation: CASSLIGDGGTDTQYF.

The rearrangement joins TRBV18 to TRBJ1-5; D gene ambiguous. The CDR3 totals 15 residues. Germline V gives CDR1 KGHSH, CDR2 LQKENI. V gave up 2 bases and J gave up 0 bases, with 8 bases separating them. This CDR3 reads CASSPRPDSNQPQHF. The CDR3 region has the DNA TGTGCCAGCTCACCAAGGCCCGATAGCAATCAGCCCCAGCATTTT.

This clone has just a few counts. The rearrangement uses TRBV6-1 and TRBJ1-6; D is unclear. V lost 4 bases and J lost 9, with 13 bases in between. This CDR3 is built from 14 residues. Germline CDR1 and CDR2: MNHNS and SASEGT. CDR3 sequence (DNA): TGTGCCAGCAGTGGCCCGGACGTGAGTTCACCCCTCCACTTT. Translation gives CASSGPDVSSPLHF.

A few counts support this clone. The rearrangement uses TRBV6-5 and TRBJ1-3; TRBD1 might be the D (5 bases). Germline V gives CDR1 MNHEY, CDR2 SVGAGI. This CDR3 comprises 13 residues. The ends were cut back, 6 bases at V and 7 bases at J, with 13 bases in the middle. CDR3: CASSQGRTNTIYF. In DNA, the CDR3 is TGTGCCAGCAGCCAGGGACGGACGAACACCATATATTTT.

The CDR3 coding sequence is TGCGCCAGCAGTCAACCCACAGGGGCCATTTTATACAATGAGCAGTTCTTC. Translation gives CASSQPTGAILYNEQFF. The chain joins TRBV23-1 to TRBJ2-1; the match to TRBD1 covers 7 bases. TRBV23-1 is identified as an open reading frame with a role that is uncertain. V was pared by 2 bases and J by 4 bases, with 11 bases of the junction left unmatched. The CDR3 totals 17 residues.

The chain recombines TRBV30 with TRBJ1-1; perhaps TRBD1 as D (5 bases). Trimming shortened V by 0 bases and J by 1 base, and 15 bases separated the two germline ends. Germline V lookup: CDR1 GTSNPN, CDR2 SVGIG (reference sequence). The CDR3 is 16 residues long. This CDR3 reads CAWSVGWGEENTEAFF. CDR3 nucleotide sequence: TGTGCCTGGAGTGTAGGATGGGGGGAGGAGAACACTGAAGCTTTCTTT.

The J gene is TRBJ1-2, the V gene TRBV30; possibly TRBD1 for D (5 bases). V gave up 7 bases and J gave up 1 base, with 13 bases separating them. The CDR3 runs 13 residues. Germline assignment: CDR1 GTSNPN and CDR2 SVGIG (reference sequence). The CDR3 DNA reads TGTGCCTTCTCACGGGACCTTAACTATGGCTACACCTTC. This sequence encodes CAFSRDLNYGYTF.

This clone was observed a handful of times. Germline is not matched at one junction end, which may reflect a read error. The V call is TRBV11-2, the J call TRBJ2-2; unclear D gene. This CDR3 comprises 15 residues. Germline V gene lookup returns CDR1 SGHAT and CDR2 FQNNGV. The CDR3 is CASSLDYANAGELFF. Written as DNA, the CDR3 is TGTGCCAGCAGCTTAGATTACGCGAACGCCGGGGAGCTGTTTTTT.